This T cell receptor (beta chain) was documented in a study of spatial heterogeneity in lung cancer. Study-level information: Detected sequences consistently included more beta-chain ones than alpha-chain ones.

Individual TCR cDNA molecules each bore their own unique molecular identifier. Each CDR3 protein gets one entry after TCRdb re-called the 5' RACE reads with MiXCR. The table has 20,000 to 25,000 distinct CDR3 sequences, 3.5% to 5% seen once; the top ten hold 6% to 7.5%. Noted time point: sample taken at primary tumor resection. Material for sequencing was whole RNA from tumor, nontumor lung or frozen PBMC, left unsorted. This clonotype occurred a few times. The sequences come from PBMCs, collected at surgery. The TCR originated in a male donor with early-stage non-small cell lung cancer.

Written as DNA, the CDR3 is TGTGCCAGCAGCTCACAGGGGCGCTATGGCTACACCTTC. This encodes CASSSQGRYGYTF. The rearrangement joins TRBV11-2 to TRBJ1-2, with 7 bases lining up with TRBD1. The CDR3 is 13 amino acids. V dropped 4 bases and J dropped 4; count of bases not matched to a gene: 3. The germline V gene has CDR1 SGHAT and CDR2 FQNNGV. Variable domain in full (rest from reference TRBV11-2 and TRBJ1-2): EAGVAQSPRYKIIEKRQSVAFWCNPISGHATLYWYQQILGQGPKLLIQFQNNGVVDDSQLPKDRFSAERLKGVDSTLKIQPAKLEDSAVYLCASSSQGRYGYTFGSGTRLTVV.